This is a list of T cell receptor beta chains from one sample in a study of identical twins. TCRdb used MiXCR to reprocess the 5' RACE reads, holding one entry per CDR3 protein. The sample contains some 730,000 distinct CDR3 sequences, about 20% of which appear only once. These records were also assigned to another study, of T cells expressing NK-cell markers.

Input material: PBMCs. These receptors were taken from a woman aged 18 to 35 in good health. Each CDR3 is given with its conserved first and last residue. Each record gives: J gene, clone size, D gene, V gene, CDR3 DNA, CDR3 protein. The D gene is left open where the match is weak. Size values are once, few and many counts, or a class for expanded clones, and some rows have none.

TRBJ2-7,-,TRBD2,TRBV7-9,TGTGCCAGCAGCGCGGCTAGCGGGCCTCTTTCCTACGAGCAGTACTTC,CASSAASGPLSYEQYF
TRBJ2-7,few,-,TRBV4-3,TGCGCCAGCAGCCAAGATACGGGCGGAACCTACGAGCAGTACTTC,CASSQDTGGTYEQYF
TRBJ2-5,few,-,TRBV20-1,TGCAGTGCTAGACGCAACCGGGCCGTCCAAGAGACCCAGTACTTC,CSARRNRAVQETQYF
TRBJ2-1,-,-,TRBV12-3/TRBV12-4,TGTGCCAGCAGACCCCTAGGGTATGAGCAGTTCTTC,CASRPLGYEQFF
TRBJ2-2,few,TRBD2,TRBV7-2,TGTGCCAGCAGGATGATAGCGGGAATAACCGGGGAGCTGTTTTTT,CASRMIAGITGELFF
TRBJ2-1,many,TRBD1,TRBV4-1,TGCGCCAGCAGCCATAAAGCGCCGGGACAGCGAAACAATGAGCAGTTCTTC,CASSHKAPGQRNNEQFF
TRBJ2-5,-,-,TRBV5-6,TGTGCCAGCAGCACTACAGACCAAGAGACCCAGTACTTC,CASSTTDQETQYF
TRBJ1-1,few,-,TRBV29-1,TGCAGCGGACTGGGAGGGAACACTGAAGCTTTCTTT,CSGLGGNTEAFF
TRBJ1-2,-,TRBD1,TRBV12-3/TRBV12-4,TGTGCCAGCAGTTCCCGCCTAACAGGGGGCGCTCGCTATGGCTACACCTTC,CASSSRLTGGARYGYTF
TRBJ2-6,-,-,TRBV19,TGTGCCAGTAGTATAGGTGTACACCACTCTGGGGCCAACGTCCTGACTTTC,CASSIGVHHSGANVLTF
TRBJ2-2,-,TRBD1,TRBV5-1,TGCGCCAGCAGTTTGGGACAGGGCCCCGGGGAGCTGTTTTTT,CASSLGQGPGELFF
TRBJ2-6,-,-,TRBV2,TGTGCCAGCGCACGGACAACTGGGGCCAACGTCCTGACTTTC,CASARTTGANVLTF
TRBJ2-7,many,-,TRBV20-1,TGCAGTGCTAGCGGGGGAAACTACGAGCAGTACTTC,CSASGGNYEQYF
TRBJ2-6,few,TRBD1,TRBV10-3,TGTGCCACCGCGGACAGGGGTGTCTCTGGGGCCAACGTCCTGACTTTC,CATADRGVSGANVLTF
TRBJ2-1,many,TRBD2,TRBV13,TGTGCCAGCCGTGGAGGGAGGGATGAGCAGTTCTTC,CASRGGRDEQFF
TRBJ2-1,many,-,TRBV18,TGTGCCAGCTCACCACAGTACAATGAGCAGTTCTTC,CASSPQYNEQFF
TRBJ2-3,few,TRBD2,TRBV6-5,TGTGCCAGCAGTTTCCGACTAGCGGGGGGGGCAGATACGCAGTATTTT,CASSFRLAGGADTQYF
TRBJ2-1,-,-,TRBV3-1,TGTGCCAGCAGCCAAGGACTCCTTGGCTCCTACAATGAGCAGTTCTTC,CASSQGLLGSYNEQFF
TRBJ2-5,few,-,TRBV4-2,TGTGCCAGCAGCCAAGATCTCACGCGAGATGAGACCCAGTACTTC,CASSQDLTRDETQYF
TRBJ2-3,once,TRBD1,TRBV5-1,TGCGCCAGCAGCTGGTCTGGAGGGACAGGGACAGATACGCAGTATTTT,CASSWSGGTGTDTQYF
TRBJ2-5,-,-,TRBV20-1,TGCAGTGCCCCGTCAGGCGCGGAACAAGAGACCCAGTACTTC,CSAPSGAEQETQYF
TRBJ1-1,few,TRBD1,TRBV12-3/TRBV12-4,TGTGCCAGCAGCCGGGGACAGGGGGCGAATGAAGCTTTCTTT,CASSRGQGANEAFF
TRBJ2-3,few,TRBD1,TRBV14,TGTGCCAGCAGCCAGATGGACAGGGGCACAGATACGCAGTATTTT,CASSQMDRGTDTQYF
TRBJ2-3,few,TRBD2,TRBV10-3,TGTGCCTCCTCCCCACTAGCGGGGGGGTATACAGATACGCAGTATTTT,CASSPLAGGYTDTQYF
TRBJ2-7,few,-,TRBV15,TGTGCCACCCCCGGGAGTGAGGGGGCGAACGAGCAGTACTTC,CATPGSEGANEQYF
TRBJ2-1,few,TRBD2,TRBV11-2,TGTGCCAGCAGTCCCACCGGGACTAGCGGGAGAGCTGAGCAGTTCTTC,CASSPTGTSGRAEQFF
TRBJ2-3,-,TRBD1,TRBV5-1,TGCGCCAGCAGCTTGGAGGGGGCGCGAATAGATACGCAGTATTTT,CASSLEGARIDTQYF
TRBJ2-2,once,TRBD2,TRBV7-3,TGTGCCAGCAGCTTAAGAGCGGGGGGCAAGGGGGAGCTGTTTTTT,CASSLRAGGKGELFF
TRBJ1-1,-,TRBD1,TRBV5-1,TGCGCCAGCAGCTGGCCACAGGGGGGTAGGGCTGAAGCTTTCTTT,CASSWPQGGRAEAFF
TRBJ2-1,few,-,TRBV20-1,TGCAGTGCTAGAGAAGTAGCGGACGAGCAGTTCTTC,CSAREVADEQFF
TRBJ1-4,few,-,TRBV10-3,TGTGCCATCAGTGACCCAAGTGCAACTAATGAAAAACTGTTTTTT,CAISDPSATNEKLFF
TRBJ1-2,few,-,TRBV29-1,TGCAGCGTTGCACTGCTTGCCTATGGCTACACCTTC,CSVALLAYGYTF
TRBJ2-7,few,TRBD1,TRBV7-9,TGTGCCAGCAGCTCGCTGGGACAGGGTTCCTCCTACGAGCAGTACTTC,CASSSLGQGSSYEQYF
TRBJ1-2,-,-,TRBV20-1,TGCAGTGCATCAGATAACTATGGCTACACCTTC,CSASDNYGYTF
TRBJ2-1,few,TRBD2,TRBV7-3,TGTGCCAGCAGCTTTTCCAGCGGGGTCCATGAGCAGTTCTTC,CASSFSSGVHEQFF
TRBJ2-5,-,-,TRBV2,TGTGCCAGCAGGAAGGGCGTACAGCAAGAGACCCAGTACTTC,CASRKGVQQETQYF
TRBJ2-7,many,TRBD2,TRBV3-1,TGTGCCAGCAGCCAAGGCGGGAGAGGCAGCTACGAGCAGTACTTC,CASSQGGRGSYEQYF
TRBJ2-1,few,-,TRBV20-1,TGCAGTGCTAGAGATTTCGCTAGCCGCTATGAGCAGTTCTTC,CSARDFASRYEQFF
TRBJ2-1,-,-,TRBV7-2,TGTGCCAGCAGCCTCATTTCGGGTTACTATGAGCAGTTCTTC,CASSLISGYYEQFF
TRBJ2-7,-,-,TRBV20-1,TGCAGTGCTAGTAGGGCCCCCTACGAGCAGTACTTC,CSASRAPYEQYF
TRBJ2-1,-,TRBD2,TRBV10-3,TGTGCCATCAGTCCTTCGTTGGGTAGCGGGAGGGGAAATGAGCAGTTCTTC,CAISPSLGSGRGNEQFF
TRBJ2-3,-,-,TRBV12-3/TRBV12-4,TGTGCCAGCAGTACCCGGACACGGGCGAGCGGGGATACGCAGTATTTT,CASSTRTRASGDTQYF
TRBJ2-3,-,-,TRBV12-3/TRBV12-4,TGTGCCAGCAGTACCCGGGGTGCAGATACGCAGTATTTT,CASSTRGADTQYF
TRBJ2-1,-,-,TRBV7-2,TGTGCCAGCAGGCCTAGCATAAGGGTAAATGAGCAGTTCTTC,CASRPSIRVNEQFF
TRBJ1-2,-,-,TRBV14,TGTGCCAGCTCAAAAGGGGCAGCGAACTATGGCTACACCTTC,CASSKGAANYGYTF
TRBJ2-7,few,TRBD2,TRBV6-1,TGTGCCAGCAGGAAACTAGCGGGGCTATCCTACGAGCAGTACTTC,CASRKLAGLSYEQYF
TRBJ2-3,-,-,TRBV6-2/TRBV6-3,TGTGCCAGCACCGAACCGCGGAGCACAGATACGCAGTATTTT,CASTEPRSTDTQYF
TRBJ2-5,many,TRBD2,TRBV6-5,TGTGCCAGCAGTTACTACGCTAGCGGGGGGTACCAAGAGACCCAGTACTTC,CASSYYASGGYQETQYF
TRBJ2-5,-,TRBD2,TRBV20-1,TGCAGTGCTAGAGTCCGCGGGGGGCACCAAGAGACCCAGTACTTC,CSARVRGGHQETQYF
TRBJ2-7,-,-,TRBV7-2,TGTGCCAGCAGCTTAGGCGGGACTTACTACGAGCAGTACTTC,CASSLGGTYYEQYF
TRBJ2-7,-,-,TRBV5-6,TGTGCCAGCAGCTTTAATAGAATTTACGAGCAGTACTTC,CASSFNRIYEQYF
TRBJ2-3,-,-,TRBV29-1,TGCAGCGTTGGATGGCAGCCCACAGATACGCAGTATTTT,CSVGWQPTDTQYF
TRBJ2-3,few,-,TRBV24-1,TGTGCCACCAGAGGGGCCGGAACCACAGATACGCAGTATTTT,CATRGAGTTDTQYF
TRBJ2-3,-,-,TRBV2,TGTGCCAGCAGTGAGACCCTTTTGGCGCAGTATTTT,CASSETLLAQYF
TRBJ1-6,few,-,TRBV20-1,TGCAGTGCTAGAGATCGAGAGGGGAGCTCCTATAATTCACCCCTCCACTTT,CSARDREGSSYNSPLHF
TRBJ2-6,-,-,TRBV12-3/TRBV12-4,TGTGCCAGCAGTTTAACCCCCCAGCGCGTCTCTGGGGCCAACGTCCTGACTTTC,CASSLTPQRVSGANVLTF
TRBJ1-2,-,-,TRBV29-1,TGCAGCGTTATGGGACTGCTAGGCTACACCTTC,CSVMGLLGYTF